The 10 T cell receptor beta chains listed next were all sequenced from one sample in a study of blood T cell repertoires in COVID-19. Data came from immunoSEQ multiplex PCR; TCRdb stores just in-frame clones and leaves some out. The sample carries about 100,000 clones, 86% recorded once. The sequenced sample consisted of PBMCs or T cells enriched from blood (not recorded which). The receptors originated from a woman aged 45 to 65 who had recovered from COVID-19.

The genes are TRBV10-3 and TRBJ1-2, with 11 bases matching TRBD1. The ends lost 2 bases at V and 9 bases at J; junction bases unmatched: 5. This CDR3 has 14 amino acids. Germline V CDR1 and CDR2: ENHRY, SYGVKD. This CDR3 is CAISEGQGARSYTF. The CDR3 nucleotides read TGTGCCATCAGTGAGGGACAGGGGGCGCGGAGCTACACCTTC.

This clone has only one observation. The gene calls are TRBV7-8 and TRBJ1-3; D remains ambiguous. Germline V gene data show CDR1 as SGHVS and CDR2 as FQNEAQ. Trimming shortened V by 4 bases and J by 6 bases, and 10 bases separated the two germline ends. The length of the CDR3 is 13 residues. The CDR3 region has the DNA TGTGCCAGCAGCTCCCACACACAAAACACCATATATTTT. The encoded protein is CASSSHTQNTIYF.

This chain connects TRBV27 to TRBJ1-1, with no clear D. The germline V gene has CDR1 MNHEY and CDR2 SMNVEV (reference sequence). Trimming shortened V by 3 bases and J by 1 base, and 6 bases separated the two germline ends. The CDR3 loop spans 13 amino acids. Written as DNA, the CDR3 is TGTGCCAGCAGTTTTGGAGGGAACACTGAAGCTTTCTTT. This encodes CASSFGGNTEAFF.

The chain carries TRBV7-9 and TRBJ2-7; D is unclear. The germline V gene encodes CDR1 SEHNR and CDR2 FQNEAQ (reference sequence). CDR3 length: 12 amino acids. V lost 5 bases and J lost 0, with 5 bases in between. Here the CDR3 reads CASSQYSYEQYF. The CDR3 region has the DNA TGTGCCAGCAGCCAGTACTCCTACGAGCAGTACTTC.

The V call is TRBV28, the J call TRBJ1-5; TRBD1 matches 7 bases. The CDR3 runs 16 residues. Germline values: CDR1 MDHEN, CDR2 SYDVKM. Unmatched junction bases numbered 14, after V lost 5 bases and J lost 7 bases. This CDR3 is CASSPPGTGVGQPQHF. The CDR3 DNA reads as TGTGCCAGCAGTCCACCTGGCACAGGGGTCGGACAGCCCCAGCATTTT.

The rearrangement links TRBV19 to TRBJ2-3; D is unclear. Germline CDR1 and CDR2: LNHDA and SQIVND (reference sequence). Trimming stripped 7 bases from V and 5 bases from J, with 13 bases between. CDR3 length: 13 amino acids. CDR3 in DNA: TGTGCCAGTACCGACAATGCGCAAGATACGCAGTATTTT. Translated, it gives CASTDNAQDTQYF. Filled out from reference TRBV19 and TRBJ2-3, the complete variable domain reads DGGITQSPKYLFRKEGQNVTLSCEQNLNHDAMYWYRQDPGQGLRLIYYSQIVNDFQKGDIAEGYSVSREKKESFPLTVTSAQKNPTAFYLCASTDNAQDTQYFGPGTRLTVL.

This clone was seen a few times. The V and J genes are TRBV29-1 and TRBJ2-3; 9 bases align to TRBD2. Trimming at V came to 6 bases and at J to 4 bases, leaving 8 bases not matched to a gene. In germline, CDR1 is SQVTM, CDR2 ANQGSEA. CDR3 length equals 14 residues. CDR3 sequence (DNA): TGCAGCGTAGGTAGCGGGAGTCTTGCAGATACGCAGTATTTT. It codes for CSVGSGSLADTQYF.

V and J are TRBV28 and TRBJ2-5; 9 bases map to TRBD1. This CDR3 is built from 14 residues. J was trimmed by 5 bases and V by 4 bases; bases with no gene match: 5. Looked up from germline, CDR1 is MDHEN and CDR2 is SYDVKM. This CDR3 is CASSSRTGAETQYF. The CDR3 bases are TGTGCCAGCAGTTCAAGGACAGGGGCGGAGACCCAGTACTTC.

The chain couples TRBV29-1 to TRBJ2-3; D possibly corresponds to TRBD2 (5 bases). In germline, CDR1 is SQVTM, CDR2 ANQGSEA. CDR3 size: 12 residues. The V gene lost 5 bases and the J gene lost 4 bases, with 10 bases spanning the gap. This chain's CDR3 is CSVRSGPDTQYF. The CDR3 nucleotides are TGCAGCGTTCGAAGCGGCCCAGATACGCAGTATTTT.

The chain links TRBV5-1 to TRBJ1-4, with a weak D call TRBD1 (6 bases). V lost 1 base, J lost 2 bases, and 9 bases lay in between. The length of the CDR3 is 15 residues. CDR1 is SGHRS and CDR2 is YFSETQ in the germline V gene. Here the CDR3 DNA reads TGCGCCAGCAGCTTGAGTAGGGGGACTAATGAAAAACTGTTTTTT. It is translated as CASSLSRGTNEKLFF. Full variable domain (missing parts from reference TRBV5-1 and TRBJ1-4): KAGVTQTPRYLIKTRGQQVTLSCSPISGHRSVSWYQQTPGQGLQFLFEYFSETQRNKGNFPGRFSGRQFSNSRSEMNVSTLELGDSALYLCASSLSRGTNEKLFFGSGTQLSVL.